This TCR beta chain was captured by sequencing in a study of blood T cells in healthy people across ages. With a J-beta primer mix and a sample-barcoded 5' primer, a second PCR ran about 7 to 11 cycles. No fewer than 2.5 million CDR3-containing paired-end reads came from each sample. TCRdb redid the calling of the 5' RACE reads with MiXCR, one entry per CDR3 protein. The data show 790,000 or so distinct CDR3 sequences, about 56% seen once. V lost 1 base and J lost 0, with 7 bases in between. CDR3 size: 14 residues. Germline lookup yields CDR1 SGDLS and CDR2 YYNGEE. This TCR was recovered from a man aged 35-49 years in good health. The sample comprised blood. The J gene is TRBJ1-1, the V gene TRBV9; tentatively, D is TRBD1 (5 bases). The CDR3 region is CASSVQGVNTEAFF. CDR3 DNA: TGTGCCAGCAGCGTACAAGGGGTGAACACTGAAGCTTTCTTT.